This T cell receptor beta chain was obtained from a study of blood T cells in healthy people across ages. Findings of the study overall: Comparison with aged donors showed that long-lived donors had more naive CD4+ cells and higher diversity.

About this clonotype: Its specificity is not known.

Then a second PCR, running roughly 7 to 11 cycles, was carried out with a sample-barcoded 5' primer and a J-beta primer mix. Each cDNA was tagged by a template-switch adaptor containing 12 random nucleotides. TCRdb redid the calling of the 5' RACE reads with MiXCR, one entry per CDR3 protein. The sample records over 550,000 distinct CDR3 sequences, about 30% being singletons. With 3 bases clipped from V and 3 bases from J, the junction kept 5 bases outside the gene matches. The CDR3 covers 17 residues. Germline CDR1 LGHNA, CDR2 YNFKEQ. V usage is TRBV4-2 and J usage is TRBJ2-2, with TRBD2 matching over 12 bases. The sequence came from a woman aged 80 or over in good health. Material for sequencing was blood. This chain's CDR3 is CASSQSTSGGYTGELFF. The CDR3 bases are TGTGCCAGCAGCCAGTCGACTAGCGGGGGCTACACCGGGGAGCTGTTTTTT.